The clone carrying this TCR beta chain was observed a few times. Antigen unknown. The source of the sample is a study of T cells after yellow fever vaccination. V lost 8 bases, J lost 2 bases, and 10 bases lay in between. Germline values: CDR1 MNHEY, CDR2 SVGEGT. The CDR3 totals 13 residues. TCRdb independently ran MiXCR on the 5' RACE reads; one entry per CDR3 protein. Of hundreds of thousands of distinct CDR3 sequences in the sample, approximately 13% are singletons; the top ten hold 14% to 15%. Study results and limitations: The secondary response was weaker, and its peak arrived faster, on day 5 versus 15. Abundant bulk-derived clonotypes could contaminate FACS-sorted repertoires.

The clonotype was recovered from a man in his thirties or forties who received the YFV17D yellow fever vaccine. The rearrangement links TRBV6-2 or TRBV6-3 to TRBJ2-1; possibly TRBD2 for D (5 bases). The sequencing used PBMCs, collected on the day of the yellow fever booster vaccination. DNA of the CDR3: TGTGCCAGCGGGAGACTCACCTACAATGAGCAGTTCTTC. This translates into CASGRLTYNEQFF.